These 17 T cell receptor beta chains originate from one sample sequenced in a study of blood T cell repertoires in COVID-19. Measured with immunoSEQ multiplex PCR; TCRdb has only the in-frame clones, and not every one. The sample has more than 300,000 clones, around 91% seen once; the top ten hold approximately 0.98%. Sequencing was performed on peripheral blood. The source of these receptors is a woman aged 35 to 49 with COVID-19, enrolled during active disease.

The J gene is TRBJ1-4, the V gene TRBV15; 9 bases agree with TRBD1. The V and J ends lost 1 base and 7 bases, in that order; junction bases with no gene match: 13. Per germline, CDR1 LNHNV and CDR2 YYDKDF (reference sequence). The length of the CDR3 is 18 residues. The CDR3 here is CATSRGNLQGAIREKLFF. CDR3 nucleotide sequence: TGTGCCACCAGCAGAGGAAACCTACAGGGGGCGATCCGTGAAAAACTGTTTTTT. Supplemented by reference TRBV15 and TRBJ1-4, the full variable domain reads DAMVIQNPRYQVTQFGKPVTLSCSQTLNHNVMYWYQQKSSQAPKLLFHYYDKDFNNEADTPDNFQSRRPNTSFCFLDIRSPGLGDTAMYLCATSRGNLQGAIREKLFFGSGTQLSVL.

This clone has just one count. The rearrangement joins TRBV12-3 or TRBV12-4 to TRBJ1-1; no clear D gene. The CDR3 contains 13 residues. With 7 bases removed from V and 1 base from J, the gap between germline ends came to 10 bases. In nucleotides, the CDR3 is TGTGCCAGCATCCGCAGGCGGAACACTGAAGCTTTCTTT. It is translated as CASIRRRNTEAFF.

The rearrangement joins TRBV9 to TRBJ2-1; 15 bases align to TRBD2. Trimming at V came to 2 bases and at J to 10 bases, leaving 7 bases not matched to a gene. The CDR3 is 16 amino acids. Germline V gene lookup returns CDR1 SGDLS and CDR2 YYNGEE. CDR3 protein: CASSVPRTSGGEEQFF. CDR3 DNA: TGTGCCAGCAGCGTCCCCCGGACTAGCGGGGGGGAGGAGCAGTTCTTC.

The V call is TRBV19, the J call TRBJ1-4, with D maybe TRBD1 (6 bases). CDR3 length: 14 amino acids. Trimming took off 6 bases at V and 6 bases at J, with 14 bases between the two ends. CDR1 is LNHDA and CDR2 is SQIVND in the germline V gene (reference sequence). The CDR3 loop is CASSKGDKDEKLFF. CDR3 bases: TGTGCCAGTAGCAAGGGGGATAAGGATGAAAAACTGTTTTTT. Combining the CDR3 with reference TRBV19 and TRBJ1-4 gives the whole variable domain DGGITQSPKYLFRKEGQNVTLSCEQNLNHDAMYWYRQDPGQGLRLIYYSQIVNDFQKGDIAEGYSVSREKKESFPLTVTSAQKNPTAFYLCASSKGDKDEKLFFGSGTQLSVL.

The CDR3 sequence is CASSPTPQPGTEAFF. The CDR3 nucleotides read TGTGCCAGCAGCCCGACCCCCCAGCCGGGCACTGAAGCTTTCTTT. The chain has TRBV7-3 and TRBJ1-1, with D uncertain. Looked up from germline, CDR1 is SGHTA and CDR2 is FQGTGA. V lost 5 bases to trimming and J lost 4 bases, with 17 bases between them. The CDR3 is made up of 15 amino acids.

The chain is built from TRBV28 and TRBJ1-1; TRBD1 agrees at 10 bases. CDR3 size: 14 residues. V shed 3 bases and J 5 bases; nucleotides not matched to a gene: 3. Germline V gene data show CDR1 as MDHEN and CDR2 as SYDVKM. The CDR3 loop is CASSLPGQGTEAFF. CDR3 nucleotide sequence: TGTGCCAGCAGTTTGCCGGGACAGGGGACTGAAGCTTTCTTT.

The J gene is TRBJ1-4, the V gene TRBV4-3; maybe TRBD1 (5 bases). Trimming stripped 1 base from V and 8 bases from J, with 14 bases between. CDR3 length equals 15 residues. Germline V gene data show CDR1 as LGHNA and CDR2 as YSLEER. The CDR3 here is CASSQVGGSKEKLFF. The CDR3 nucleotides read TGCGCCAGCAGCCAAGTGGGGGGGTCAAAGGAAAAACTGTTTTTT.

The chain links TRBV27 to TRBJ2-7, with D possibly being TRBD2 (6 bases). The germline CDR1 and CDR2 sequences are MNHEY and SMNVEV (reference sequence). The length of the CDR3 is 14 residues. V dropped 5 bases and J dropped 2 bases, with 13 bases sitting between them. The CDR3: CASSVGLPAYEQYF. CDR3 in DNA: TGTGCCAGCAGTGTGGGACTTCCTGCCTACGAGCAGTACTTC.

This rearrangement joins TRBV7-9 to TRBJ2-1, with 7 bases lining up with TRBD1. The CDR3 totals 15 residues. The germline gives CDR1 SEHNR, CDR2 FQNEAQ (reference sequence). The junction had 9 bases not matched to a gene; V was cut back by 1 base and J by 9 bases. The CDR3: CASSLVPTGSGEQFF. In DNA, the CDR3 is TGTGCCAGCAGCTTAGTGCCGACAGGGTCGGGTGAGCAGTTCTTC. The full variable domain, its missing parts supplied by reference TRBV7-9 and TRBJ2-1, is DTGVSQNPRHKITKRGQNVTFRCDPISEHNRLYWYRQTLGQGPEFLTYFQNEAQLEKSRLLSDRFSAERPKGSFSTLEIQRTEQGDSAMYLCASSLVPTGSGEQFFGPGTRLTVL.

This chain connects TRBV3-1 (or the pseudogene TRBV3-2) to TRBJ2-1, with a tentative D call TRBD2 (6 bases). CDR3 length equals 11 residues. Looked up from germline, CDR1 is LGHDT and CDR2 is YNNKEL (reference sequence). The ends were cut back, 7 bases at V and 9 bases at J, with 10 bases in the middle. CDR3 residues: CASMEGGEQFF. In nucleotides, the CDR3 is TGTGCCAGCATGGAGGGAGGTGAGCAGTTCTTC.

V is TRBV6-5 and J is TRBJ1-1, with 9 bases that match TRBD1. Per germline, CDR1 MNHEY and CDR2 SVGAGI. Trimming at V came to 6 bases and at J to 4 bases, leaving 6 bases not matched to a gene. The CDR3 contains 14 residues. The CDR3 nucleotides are TGTGCCAGCAGGAGAACAGGGGGCCCCACTGAAGCTTTCTTT. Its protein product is CASRRTGGPTEAFF.

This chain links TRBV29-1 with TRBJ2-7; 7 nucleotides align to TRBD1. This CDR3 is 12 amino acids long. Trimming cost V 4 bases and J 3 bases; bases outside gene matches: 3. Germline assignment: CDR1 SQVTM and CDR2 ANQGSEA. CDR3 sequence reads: CSVVGGRYEQYF. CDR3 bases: TGCAGCGTTGTAGGGGGCCGCTACGAGCAGTACTTC.

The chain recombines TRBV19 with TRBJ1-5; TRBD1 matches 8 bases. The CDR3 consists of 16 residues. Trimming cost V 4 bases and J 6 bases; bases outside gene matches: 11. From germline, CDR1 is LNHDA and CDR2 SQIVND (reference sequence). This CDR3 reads CASSTPGLGQAQPQHF. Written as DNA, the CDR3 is TGTGCCAGTAGTACCCCGGGACTGGGACAGGCTCAGCCCCAGCATTTT. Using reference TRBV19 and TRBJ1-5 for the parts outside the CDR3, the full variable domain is DGGITQSPKYLFRKEGQNVTLSCEQNLNHDAMYWYRQDPGQGLRLIYYSQIVNDFQKGDIAEGYSVSREKKESFPLTVTSAQKNPTAFYLCASSTPGLGQAQPQHFGDGTRLSIL.

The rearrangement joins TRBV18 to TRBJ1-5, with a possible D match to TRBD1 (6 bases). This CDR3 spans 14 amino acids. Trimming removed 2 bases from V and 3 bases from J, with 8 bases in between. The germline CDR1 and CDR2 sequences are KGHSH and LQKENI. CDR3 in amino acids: CASSPTGFNQPQHF. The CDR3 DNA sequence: TGTGCCAGCTCACCAACAGGGTTCAATCAGCCCCAGCATTTT.

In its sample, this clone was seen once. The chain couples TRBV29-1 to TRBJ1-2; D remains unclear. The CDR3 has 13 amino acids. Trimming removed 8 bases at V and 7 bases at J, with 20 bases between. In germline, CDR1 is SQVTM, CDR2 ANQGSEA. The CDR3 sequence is CSIGVGGESGYTF. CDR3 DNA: TGCAGCATCGGAGTGGGTGGTGAGAGTGGCTACACCTTC.

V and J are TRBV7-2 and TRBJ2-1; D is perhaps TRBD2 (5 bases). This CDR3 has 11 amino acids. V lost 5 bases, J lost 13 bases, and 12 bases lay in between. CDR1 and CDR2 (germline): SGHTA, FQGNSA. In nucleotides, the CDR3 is TGTGCCAGCAGCCCCGGGGAGCGTCAGTTCTTC. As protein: CASSPGERQFF.

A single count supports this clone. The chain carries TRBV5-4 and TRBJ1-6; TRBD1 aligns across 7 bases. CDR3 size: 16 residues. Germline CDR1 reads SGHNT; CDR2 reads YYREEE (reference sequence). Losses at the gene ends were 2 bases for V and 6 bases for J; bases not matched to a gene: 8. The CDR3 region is CASSLPTGFGNSPLHF. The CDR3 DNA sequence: TGTGCCAGCAGCTTACCGACAGGGTTTGGTAATTCACCCCTCCACTTT.